These T cell receptor beta chains were read from a single sample in a study of CD8 T cells in Susac syndrome. TCRdb redid the calling of the immunoSEQ multiplex PCR reads with MiXCR, one entry per CDR3 protein. The data show more than 90,000 distinct CDR3 sequences, 90% to 95% seen once. Sequencing input: CD4+ T cells from PBMCs. These receptors all stem from a human donor with multiple sclerosis. CDR3s include the opening cysteine and the closing phenylalanine or tryptophan. Each record gives: D gene, J gene, V gene, clone size, CDR3 protein, CDR3 DNA. D genes are given only for firm matches. Clone size, where shown, is once, few, many, or a class for clones that have expanded.

>NA|TRBJ2-5|TRBV6-1|once
CASSEVRAETQYF
TGTGCCAGCAGTGAGGTCAGGGCAGAGACCCAGTACTTC
>NA|TRBJ1-1|TRBV20-1|NA
CSASQVAEAFF
TGCAGTGCTAGTCAGGTGGCTGAAGCTTTCTTT
>TRBD2|TRBJ2-3|TRBV30|NA
CAWSSGGGKDTQYF
TGTGCCTGGAGTTCTGGCGGGGGGAAGGATACGCAGTATTTT
>TRBD1|TRBJ1-1|TRBV19|NA
CASSTVTGQGRAEAFF
TGTGCCAGTAGTACTGTGACGGGACAGGGGAGAGCTGAAGCTTTCTTT
>NA|TRBJ1-5|TRBV2|NA
CASSLSLQPQHF
TGTGCCAGCTCACTGAGCCTTCAGCCCCAGCATTTT
>NA|TRBJ2-7|TRBV28|NA
CASRLTSSYEQYF
TGTGCCAGCAGGTTGACTAGCTCCTACGAGCAGTACTTC
>TRBD2|TRBJ2-5|TRBV28|NA
CATSAGGLETQYF
TGTGCCACCTCAGCGGGGGGGCTGGAGACCCAGTACTTC
>TRBD2|TRBJ2-3|TRBV7-9|NA
CASSRTSGGDTQYF
TGTGCCAGCAGCCGGACTAGCGGGGGAGATACGCAGTATTTT
>NA|TRBJ1-3|TRBV30|NA
CAWMWGNGNTIYF
TGTGCCTGGATGTGGGGTAATGGAAACACCATATATTTT
>NA|TRBJ1-6|TRBV5-1|NA
CASSLGATVGSPLHF
TGCGCCAGCAGCTTGGGTGCGACAGTAGGTTCACCCCTCCACTTT
>NA|TRBJ2-7|TRBV20-1|NA
CSAPDLRFSSYEQYF
TGCAGTGCTCCAGACCTGAGATTCAGCTCCTACGAGCAGTACTTC
>NA|TRBJ2-7|TRBV4-1|NA
CASSLSTGTPSYEQYF
TGCGCCAGCAGCCTATCCACCGGGACCCCATCCTACGAGCAGTACTTC
>NA|TRBJ1-1|TRBV18|NA
CASSPSQTNTEAFF
TGTGCCAGCTCACCATCACAGACGAACACTGAAGCTTTCTTT
>TRBD1|TRBJ2-7|TRBV11-1|NA
CASSSNPGQDSYEQYF
TGTGCCAGCAGCTCTAACCCGGGACAGGACTCCTACGAGCAGTACTTC
>NA|TRBJ1-1|TRBV6-6|NA
CASSKDRAEAFF
TGTGCCAGCAGTAAGGATCGCGCTGAAGCTTTCTTT
>NA|TRBJ1-1|TRBV7-3|NA
CASSLTGGQNTEAFF
TGTGCCAGCAGCCTAACTGGGGGCCAGAACACTGAAGCTTTCTTT
>TRBD1|TRBJ2-7|TRBV2|NA
CASSADRGRYEQYF
TGTGCCAGCAGCGCGGACAGGGGACGCTACGAGCAGTACTTC
>NA|TRBJ1-1|TRBV2|NA
CASSEVAENTEAFF
TGTGCCAGCAGTGAAGTGGCAGAGAACACTGAAGCTTTCTTT
>TRBD2|TRBJ2-1|TRBV20-1|NA
CSASRGLAYYNEQFF
TGCAGTGCTTCCCGGGGACTAGCCTACTACAATGAGCAGTTCTTC
>NA|TRBJ1-6|TRBV10-3|once
CAISESGSNSPLHF
TGTGCCATCAGTGAGTCTGGGAGCAATTCACCCCTCCACTTT
>NA|TRBJ1-3|TRBV30|NA
CAWSVGGGNTIYF
TGTGCCTGGAGTGTAGGAGGTGGAAACACCATATATTTT
>NA|TRBJ1-2|TRBV18|NA
CASSPGVANYGYTF
TGTGCCAGCTCACCTGGGGTAGCTAACTATGGCTACACCTTC
>NA|TRBJ2-2|TRBV5-4|NA
CASSLPPGNTGELFF
TGTGCCAGCAGCTTGCCGCCAGGAAACACCGGGGAGCTGTTTTTT
>NA|TRBJ1-1|TRBV9|NA
CASSVAVGRPEAFF
TGTGCCAGCAGCGTAGCTGTCGGGAGACCTGAAGCTTTCTTT
>NA|TRBJ1-2|TRBV27|NA
CASSPRAAKGYTF
TGTGCCAGCAGCCCCAGGGCGGCAAAGGGCTACACCTTC
>TRBD1|TRBJ2-7|TRBV20-1|NA
CSVGGTGNYEQYF
TGCAGTGTTGGCGGGACAGGGAACTACGAGCAGTACTTC
>NA|TRBJ2-5|TRBV5-1|NA
CASSFQGISWETQYF
TGCGCCAGCAGCTTCCAGGGGATCTCCTGGGAGACCCAGTACTTC
>NA|TRBJ2-7|TRBV6-5|NA
CASSYAGSEQYF
TGTGCCAGCAGTTACGCAGGTAGTGAGCAGTACTTC
>TRBD1|TRBJ1-2|TRBV4-1|once
CASRRGTGGGKDGYTF
TGCGCCAGCAGACGGGGGACAGGGGGAGGCAAGGATGGCTACACCTTC
>TRBD1|TRBJ1-2|TRBV7-3|NA
CASSPQGARGYTF
TGTGCCAGCAGCCCGCAGGGGGCGAGGGGCTACACCTTC
>NA|TRBJ1-6|TRBV6-5|NA
CASSASGIEGSPLHF
TGTGCCAGCAGTGCCTCCGGGATAGAAGGTTCACCCCTCCACTTT
>NA|TRBJ1-5|TRBV7-2|NA
CASSSLGWRVQPQHF
TGTGCCAGCAGCTCTCTCGGTTGGAGGGTTCAGCCCCAGCATTTT
>NA|TRBJ1-2|TRBV4-2|NA
CASSPSGGHGYTF
TGTGCCAGCAGCCCTTCCGGGGGGCACGGCTACACCTTC
>TRBD2|TRBJ2-1|TRBV5-4|NA
CASSSAGGYNEQFF
TGTGCCAGCAGTTCTGCGGGGGGTTACAATGAGCAGTTCTTC
>NA|TRBJ2-7|TRBV12-3/TRBV12-4|NA
CASSPQGFTYEQYF
TGTGCCAGCAGTCCACAGGGTTTCACCTACGAGCAGTACTTC
>NA|TRBJ2-6|TRBV7-3|NA
CASSTDALSGANVLTF
TGTGCCAGCAGCACGGACGCCCTCTCTGGGGCCAACGTCCTGACTTTC
>NA|TRBJ2-2|TRBV18|NA
CASSPDLTGELFF
TGTGCCAGCTCACCGGACCTCACCGGGGAGCTGTTTTTT
>NA|TRBJ1-2|TRBV3-1|NA
CASSQTQGRIGYTF
TGTGCCAGCAGCCAGACACAGGGTCGGATTGGCTACACCTTC
>NA|TRBJ2-2|TRBV4-3|NA
CASSQDDTGELFF
TGCGCCAGCAGCCAAGACGACACCGGGGAGCTGTTTTTT
>TRBD1|TRBJ1-2|TRBV30|NA
CAWTPGQGAHDGYTF
TGTGCCTGGACCCCGGGACAGGGGGCGCATGATGGCTACACCTTC